A selection of T cell receptor beta chains follows, all from one sample in a study of PD-L1 blockade in urothelial cancer. Repertoires were generated with immunoSEQ multiplex PCR, while TCRdb's copy carries only in-frame clones and drops some. This sample yields 71,000 or so clones, of which roughly nine tenths are seen a single time; roughly 3.4% belongs to the top ten. The sample consisted of PBMCs, taken around atezolizumab (anti-PD-L1) treatment. The source of these receptors is a man between 60 and 75 years old with urothelial cancer. CDR3s include the opening cysteine and the closing phenylalanine or tryptophan.

CDR3aa | v_gene
CASSQFTLVHNEQFF | TRBV4-1
CASRSQGDVSYEQYF | TRBV12-5
CASSPSTGGMRHF | TRBV7-9
CASRRPGQGTTEAFF | TRBV19
CASSTDEKLFF | TRBV6-6
CSAPFDTQYF | TRBV20-1
CASSSDRGDGYTF | TRBV5-1
CASSPTTGGYTF | TRBV6-5
CATIRKGQYNEQFF | TRBV10-2
CASIGQATEAFF | TRBV6-1
CASSTSTSNSYEQYF | TRBV11-2
CASSRDREDGYTF | TRBV18
CASSIGLAGMSDTQYF | TRBV7-2
CASSLGTSGQNEQFF | TRBV7-2
CASSLAQGGYGYTF | TRBV7-9
CASSVAGGTEPLREQYF | TRBV9
CASTGQGGVDTQYF | TRBV27
CASSEAPSTDTQYF | TRBV6-1
CASSPGGLAGGTISTDTQYF | TRBV7-3
CASSQAGPGTGYTDTQYF | TRBV4-3
CASSETDVGQPQHF | TRBV6-1
CASSSPRNKNIQYF | TRBV21-1
CASSDTAGGYNEQFF | TRBV6-4
CASSYDRTYEQYF | TRBV11-2
CASSPGQGVVDTQYF | TRBV5-1
CASSYGPQVYGYTF | TRBV6-6
CASSYGRLAGGDTQYF | TRBV6-5
CASSPREGYEQYF | TRBV14
CATSRDLSNTGELFF | TRBV15
CASSLAGQGPLILSNQPQHF | TRBV5-1
CASSERQGADEQYF | TRBV6-5
CASSLRAGGNTEAFF | TRBV7-9
CASSHPPGGDEQFF | TRBV23-1
CASSIGPGSNSPLHF | TRBV19
CASSLQEYTEAFF | TRBV14
CASSIAGAHGYTF | TRBV19